The rows below give T cell receptor beta chains drawn from one sample of a study of T-cell reconstitution after alpha-beta-depleted transplantation in children. TCRdb re-called the PCR reads through MiXCR, storing one row per CDR3 protein. This sample has about 870,000 distinct CDR3 sequences; roughly 16% occur once, and the top ten carry roughly 5%. This specimen was PBMCs, mostly from graft donor cells, taken 360 days after TCRalphabeta/CD19-depleted stem cell transplant. These receptors were taken from a male patient between 5 and 17 years old who had a stem cell transplant for acute lymphoblastic leukemia, so the T cells may come from the graft donor. Both conserved end residues are part of each CDR3. Each record gives: J gene, V gene, CDR3 protein.

TRBJ1-2,TRBV6-1,CASTKVGQGIYGYTF
TRBJ2-7,TRBV27,CASSFGQEQYF
TRBJ2-7,TRBV6-2/TRBV6-3,CASTWRTLKDYEQYF
TRBJ2-5,TRBV20-1,CSARAQGGPSRRETQYF
TRBJ2-1,TRBV12-3/TRBV12-4,CATTWRRGGEQFF
TRBJ2-7,TRBV5-1,CASSFRDRLYEQYF
TRBJ2-7,TRBV12-3/TRBV12-4,CASKVEAFFPGEQYF
TRBJ2-1,TRBV18,CASSSDSGSNEQFF
TRBJ2-3,TRBV2,CASSDGLAGTRDTQYF
TRBJ2-3,TRBV5-1,CASSPQAGGPGDTQYF
TRBJ2-7,TRBV3-1,CASRAGYEQYF
TRBJ1-6,TRBV12-3/TRBV12-4,CASRVDRGGSSPLHF
TRBJ1-1,TRBV13,CASSFGPMRNTEAFF
TRBJ2-7,TRBV15,CATSRVPSLSYEQYF
TRBJ2-7,TRBV10-3,CAISSSYEQYF
TRBJ1-1,TRBV27,CASSLASRRAINTEAFF
TRBJ1-5,TRBV5-8,CASSSDRYGVSPQHF
TRBJ2-1,TRBV11-3,CASSPSPLGSYNEQFF
TRBJ1-5,TRBV12-3/TRBV12-4,CASRDQLDNQPQHF
TRBJ1-6,TRBV28,CASSLSGTGESPLHF
TRBJ2-3,TRBV5-1,CASSSRLAGRITSTDTQYF
TRBJ1-5,TRBV10-3,CAISESRQAVPAQENHQPQHF
TRBJ1-5,TRBV6-2/TRBV6-3,CASTAALWDNFNQPQHF
TRBJ1-6,TRBV20-1,CSAGPGGNSPLHF
TRBJ2-1,TRBV7-3,CASSLFGTTGSNEQFF
TRBJ1-1,TRBV6-1,CASPGTTNTEAFF
TRBJ2-5,TRBV18,CASSRPNGKETQYF
TRBJ2-1,TRBV7-8,CASSLSDSSYNEQFF
TRBJ2-7,TRBV5-1,CASSSPETGEEQYF
TRBJ1-5,TRBV27,CASSLRGGLPSNQPQHF
TRBJ2-7,TRBV5-1,CASSLSPPTAGEYYEQYF
TRBJ2-2,TRBV7-2,CASSPGRGGTGELFF
TRBJ1-1,TRBV4-1,CASSQVKGMNEAFF
TRBJ2-7,TRBV25-1,CASSGGGLLLSYEQYF
TRBJ2-3,TRBV19,CAGRDHFTDTQYF
TRBJ2-5,TRBV15,CATSKGLADATRGETQYF
TRBJ2-3,TRBV5-1,CASSLVGTTDTQYF
TRBJ1-1,TRBV7-6,CASSLTEVQGPSTEAFF
TRBJ1-2,TRBV11-1,CASTEGLGYGYTF
TRBJ2-7,TRBV7-8,CASSSQQGRHYEQYF
TRBJ2-7,TRBV7-9,CASSLSSNGYEQYF
TRBJ2-7,TRBV28,CASSLQATGSYEQYF
TRBJ1-1,TRBV5-1,CASRLALGVNTEAFF
TRBJ2-7,TRBV12-3/TRBV12-4,CASSLPQSDEQYF
TRBJ2-7,TRBV29-1,CSVEEGNHLYEQYF
TRBJ2-7,TRBV20-1,CSAQTGNPAEQYF
TRBJ2-3,TRBV12-3/TRBV12-4,CASSLPNTDTQYF
TRBJ2-6,TRBV20-1,CSARRQGAGGANVLTF
TRBJ2-7,TRBV18,CASSPHRDSYEQYF
TRBJ1-2,TRBV11-2,CASSPLRLWGGYTF
TRBJ2-1,TRBV9,CASSVGQGAWDEQFF
TRBJ2-7,TRBV2,CASSHRQDAPSDEQYF
TRBJ1-2,TRBV14,CASSRAFRGYGYTF
TRBJ2-5,TRBV25-1,CASSEYRETQYF
TRBJ1-2,TRBV12-3/TRBV12-4,CASRFGQGEGYGYTF
TRBJ2-1,TRBV11-3,CASSFESGTIHEQFF
TRBJ2-1,TRBV5-1,CASSLFSGGAYFSNEQFF
TRBJ2-7,TRBV11-2,CASSYNRPGENEQYF